This T cell receptor beta chain comes out of a study of beta chain features in type 1 diabetes. This clone was counted only a few times. The sequenced template was cDNA made from the entire isolated RNA. TCRdb's copy holds only in-frame clones and misses some; the assay was immunoSEQ multiplex PCR. The top ten clones hold 0.45% to 0.55% of a sample with tens of thousands of clones, approximately 32% of them seen once. Germline-derived CDR1 and CDR2 are SEHNR and FQNEAQ (reference sequence). The CDR3 is 16 amino acids. The ends were cut back, 0 bases at V and 0 bases at J, with 6 bases in the middle. Sequences were obtained from stem cell memory CD4+ T cells from blood. The receptor was isolated from a woman aged 18-35 years in good health. This chain links TRBV7-9 with TRBJ2-6; D remains ambiguous. CDR3 nucleotide sequence: TGTGCCAGCAGCTTAGCGCAACACTCTGGGGCCAACGTCCTGACTTTC. Amino acids: CASSLAQHSGANVLTF.